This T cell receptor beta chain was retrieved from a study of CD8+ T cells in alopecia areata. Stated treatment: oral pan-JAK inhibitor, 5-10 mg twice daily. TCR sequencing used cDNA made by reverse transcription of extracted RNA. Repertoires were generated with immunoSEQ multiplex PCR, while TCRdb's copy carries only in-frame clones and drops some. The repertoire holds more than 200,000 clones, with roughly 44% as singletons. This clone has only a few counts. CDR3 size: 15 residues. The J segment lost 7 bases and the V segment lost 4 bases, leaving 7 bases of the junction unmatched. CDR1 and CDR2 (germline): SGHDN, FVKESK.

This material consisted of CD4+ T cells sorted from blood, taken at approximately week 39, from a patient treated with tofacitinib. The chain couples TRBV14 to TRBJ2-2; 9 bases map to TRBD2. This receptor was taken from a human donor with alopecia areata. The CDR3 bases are TGTGCCAGCAGCCCAGTAGCGGGAGCGGTCGGGGAGCTGTTTTTT. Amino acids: CASSPVAGAVGELFF. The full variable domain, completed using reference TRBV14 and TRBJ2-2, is EAGVTQFPSHSVIEKGQTVTLRCDPISGHDNLYWYRRVMGKEIKFLLHFVKESKQDESGMPNNRFLAERTGGTYSTLKVQPAELEDSGVYFCASSPVAGAVGELFFGEGSRLTVL.